Detailed here is one T cell receptor (beta chain). Its specificity is unknown. Time point indicated: peripheral blood 6 weeks after treatment start. Metastatic or locally advanced urothelial carcinoma was present in the patients. The source of the sample is a study of PD-L1 blockade in urothelial cancer. The overall study: Enrolled patients had been treated previously with 0 to 3 chemotherapy regimens. Blood underwent analysis 3 weeks (second dose) and 6 weeks after treatment began. The study, taken as a whole, reports: For durable-benefit patients, tumor-associated blood clones expanded more at 3 weeks.

The table came from immunoSEQ multiplex PCR; TCRdb's copy has only in-frame clones and leaves some out. The sample contains 100,000 to 150,000 clones, roughly 88% of which appear only once. The receptor was derived from a man aged 50 or older with urothelial cancer. The input for sequencing was PBMCs, taken around atezolizumab (anti-PD-L1) treatment.

The CDR3 DNA follows: TGTGCCAGCAGTCGACTGACCCTCCTCAATCAGCCCCAGCATTTT. It codes for CASSRLTLLNQPQHF. The rearrangement links TRBV28 to TRBJ1-5; D is unresolved. CDR3 length: 15 amino acids. Germline loops: CDR1 MDHEN, CDR2 SYDVKM. V lost 5 bases and J 3 bases, leaving 14 bases between the germline ends. The whole variable domain, filled in from reference TRBV28 and TRBJ1-5, reads DVKVTQSSRYLVKRTGEKVFLECVQDMDHENMFWYRQDPGLGLRLIYFSYDVKMKEKGDIPEGYSVSREKKERFSLILESASTNQTSMYLCASSRLTLLNQPQHFGDGTRLSIL.